These T cell receptor beta chains were read from a single sample in a study of cytomegalovirus exposure and HLA in healthy donors. The data were produced by immunoSEQ multiplex PCR, yet TCRdb's version contains in-frame clones alone and is incomplete. Of 130,000 to 150,000 clones listed, roughly 85% were seen once; the top ten hold over 0.6%. Material: PBMCs. Receptors were obtained from a male donor in good health and CMV-seronegative. Both conserved end residues are part of each CDR3. Expanded clones are given a class, and other clones once, few, many or no size at all.

V gene	clone size	J gene	CDR3 protein
TRBV6-5	NA	TRBJ2-7	CASSYGGSGFYEQYF
TRBV7-2	NA	TRBJ2-3	CASSSEYRGLWATDTQYF
TRBV5-4	NA	TRBJ1-1	CASSLPGTGGERTEAFF
TRBV15	NA	TRBJ1-4	CATSGLTTNEKLFF
TRBV10-3	NA	TRBJ1-4	CAISEGRVATNEKLFF
TRBV7-9	few	TRBJ2-7	CASSPYRGPSYEQYF
TRBV5-6	NA	TRBJ1-2	CASSLAGQNYGYTF
TRBV4-2	NA	TRBJ2-2	CASSQALAGGRELFF
TRBV4-1	NA	TRBJ2-1	CASSQTRYGDEQFF
TRBV6-1	NA	TRBJ2-2	CASLLAGGVGELFF
TRBV5-4	NA	TRBJ2-1	CASSLPRTYNEQFF
TRBV11-2	NA	TRBJ1-2	CASSQGTFYGYTF
TRBV6-5	NA	TRBJ1-1	CASSQSSGMNTEAFF
TRBV6-1	NA	TRBJ1-4	CASSERGFTNEKLFF
TRBV6-1	once	TRBJ1-4	CATKRDPATNEKLFF
TRBV19	NA	TRBJ2-5	CASRGGPETQYF
TRBV9	NA	TRBJ2-1	CASSDQRGYNEQFF
TRBV16	NA	TRBJ2-1	CASSQPGQGKNEQFF
TRBV5-5	few	TRBJ2-3	CASSLLGAGSTDTQYF
TRBV5-4	NA	TRBJ1-1	CAISGQGARTDTEAFF
TRBV9	NA	TRBJ2-5	CASSPQTGTVVETQYF
TRBV5-1	NA	TRBJ1-6	CASRSNPSSYNSPLHF
TRBV18	NA	TRBJ2-2	CASSPRVAGGTGELFF
TRBV6-7	NA	TRBJ2-3	CASTSPGLAGGPNGTDTQYF
TRBV4-3	once	TRBJ2-2	CASSQEVGPANTGELFF
TRBV11-1	NA	TRBJ1-1	CASSLRRKTGGNTEAFF
TRBV7-7	few	TRBJ2-1	CASSRQGANYNEQFF
TRBV6-6	NA	TRBJ1-4	CASSYRGASNEKLFF
TRBV7-2	NA	TRBJ1-3	CASSLYGGLISGNTIYF
TRBV18	few	TRBJ2-7	CASSSRTGADSYEQYF
TRBV5-1	NA	TRBJ1-4	CASTPGTGNEKLFF
TRBV6-6	once	TRBJ1-1	CASSDQRQGSTEAFF
TRBV13	NA	TRBJ2-2	CASSLCLWGHNTGELFF
TRBV18	NA	TRBJ2-7	CASSPAVGGAYEQYF
TRBV5-1	NA	TRBJ2-7	CASSTTPAPVGDEQYF
TRBV30	NA	TRBJ1-2	CAGQGDDGYTF
TRBV9	once	TRBJ2-3	CASSLGPGVDTQYF
TRBV5-6	once	TRBJ1-6	CASSLDRGINSPLHF
TRBV18	NA	TRBJ2-5	CASSPSPAGAETQYF
TRBV30	NA	TRBJ2-3	CAWSVGPGGLNTQYF
TRBV7-2	NA	TRBJ1-4	CASSLDRGLGEKLFF
TRBV7-9	NA	TRBJ2-1	CASSPRTSGRVDEQFF
TRBV7-2	NA	TRBJ1-3	CASSLAHSGPGNTIYF
TRBV19	NA	TRBJ1-5	CASSISDIQPQHF
TRBV6-5	NA	TRBJ1-1	CASSSQPTQGTEAFF
TRBV28	NA	TRBJ2-6	CASSSAGGSSGANVLTF
TRBV5-4	few	TRBJ1-6	CASSPGGSYNSPLHF
TRBV7-2	NA	TRBJ1-1	CASSFKGVSTEAFF
TRBV28	NA	TRBJ2-4	CASLAGTGLAKNIQYF
TRBV21-1	NA	TRBJ2-5	CASTPGNGPETQYF
TRBV11-2	NA	TRBJ2-7	CASSPTHYEQYF
TRBV9	few	TRBJ2-7	CASKTGFYEQYF
TRBV30	NA	TRBJ2-7	CAVGHRLYEQYF
TRBV7-6	few	TRBJ1-1	CASSLTDSGNTEAFF
TRBV2	NA	TRBJ2-5	CASSEALRGLAGRETQYF